This T cell receptor (beta chain) appears in the sequencing data of a study of T-cell memory formation after mild COVID-19. Study-wide background: TCR clusters were largely donor specific.

TCRdb re-called the 5' RACE reads with MiXCR, one entry per CDR3 protein. The sample has hundreds of thousands of distinct CDR3 sequences; about 16% are singletons. Germline V lookup: CDR1 SGHVS, CDR2 FNYEAQ. The CDR3 is 14 amino acids. The ends were cut back, 5 bases at V and 2 bases at J, with 13 bases in the middle. The J gene is TRBJ2-7, the V gene TRBV7-6, with D unclear. The sequenced sample consisted of PBMCs or a T cell subset sorted from them (not recorded which). This sequence was found in a young man who had mild COVID-19 (a few samples of this study predate the infection). Cell type and time point are not known. CDR3 sequence reads: CASSRHSPAYEQYF. In DNA form, the CDR3 reads TGTGCCAGCAGCCGACATAGCCCAGCCTACGAGCAGTACTTC. Filled out from reference TRBV7-6 and TRBJ2-7, the complete variable domain reads GAGVSQSPRYKVTKRGQDVALRCDPISGHVSLYWYRQALGQGPEFLTYFNYEAQQDKSGLPNDRFSAERPEGSISTLTIQRTEQRDSAMYRCASSRHSPAYEQYFGPGTRLTVT.